This T cell receptor (beta chain) was sequenced during a study of cytomegalovirus exposure and HLA in healthy donors (dated by TCRdb to about 2017). Notes on the research overall: According to an earlier analysis of several hundred of the donors, some 180 million T cells yielded roughly 110 million unique TCR beta sequences and 276 Gb of sequence data. Roughly 300 gigabases of sequencing data and approximately 80 million unique TCR sequences were included in an early release covering 500 to 750 HLA-typed donors. Of the approximately 400 genotyped donors, over 70% fell in the genetic ancestry cluster associated with self-reported Caucasian donors. The study was designed to test whether signatures of past pathogen exposure could be identified by cataloging public T cell receptors. The T cell repertoires of around 670 subjects were profiled by immunosequencing and related to cytomegalovirus serostatus. Besides the first cohort of 666 subjects, a separate validation cohort made up of over 95 different subjects was used. To predict cytomegalovirus infection status, the study combined high-throughput TCR immunosequencing, statistical association of individual TCRs with disease status, and machine learning. A later analysis re-examined previously published TCR beta repertoires from just over 650 donors and added high-resolution HLA genotyping to investigate patterns of TCR occurrence. The later analysis used no new phenotypic data to find candidate immune exposures, relying instead on TCR beta sequences and their occurrence across donors. To decide whether each TCR beta V gene segment behaved as functional or pseudogenic, an earlier analysis of some 600 of the donors relied on high-throughput TCR beta sequencing. Donor age, sex, ethnicity and CMV serostatus were compiled alongside the repertoire data. A later genetic analysis used genome-wide SNP genotypes for about three fifths of the 666 donors, treating that subset as a discovery cohort. All discovery cohort repertoires had been generated using a single sequencing platform. HLA typing covered class I and class II loci at four-digit resolution. Typing coverage varied by locus: roughly 629-640 donors for A, B, C, DRB1 and DQB1; more than 500 for DQA1; about 590 for DPA1; 450 to 480 for DPB1. Roughly 5 DR-DQ haplotypes were treated as single units for association and clustering because of strong linkage in the cohort. Across 398 genotyped donors of the cohort, an average of roughly 250,000 unique TCR beta nucleotide sequences per donor were sequenced, and roughly 20% of those sequences were non-productive.

General study outcomes and caveats: The authors suggested that the approach could potentially be generalized to other disease states and immunological phenotypes. In a later analysis, HLA-associated TCR beta chains were found to be more clonally expanded and to have lower generation probabilities than equally common non-associated chains. When HLA alleles, especially DR and DQ, strongly co-occurred, TCR associations were difficult to assign to individual alleles. An earlier analysis of around 540 of the donors showed that most TCR beta V segments appeared in productive rearrangements either about 87% or about 30% of the time, which broadly matched IMGT annotations. A further reported finding was that TCR beta sequences accurately predicted the HLA-A and HLA-B alleles for most subjects in the first cohort. A cluster of highly shared sequence variants was judged likely to be a technical artifact of the sequencing pipeline. Compared with the 666-donor mean, donors in an Asian-associated ancestry cluster had fewer N-insertions in productive TCRs, according to a later genetic analysis. In both the original and validation cohorts, the classifier was reported to diagnose cytomegalovirus status with high specificity and sensitivity. In a later analysis, the rate of TCR association differed among HLA loci, with DRB1 alleles having the most associated TCRs and HLA-C alleles having the fewest. Linkage disequilibrium might explain the correlated functional status among segregating V segments, but an unknown experimental factor could not be ruled out. According to a later analysis, parvovirus B19, influenza, CMV and Epstein-Barr virus appeared linked to several top co-occurrence clusters. Immune exposure information for the cohort was limited to CMV serostatus. The 87-base-pair reads could not distinguish some IMGT-functional V segments, including TRBV6-2 and TRBV6-3, so those segments were excluded. A few of the identified cytomegalovirus-associated TCR beta chains were confirmed in vitro to be specific for cytomegalovirus antigens. Sequencing depth was assumed to be roughly uniform across donors in the presence/absence analyses, though that assumption may not hold. Most CMV-associated TCR beta chains appeared to be HLA-restricted in a later analysis, and the HLA associations seemed to be driven largely by CMV exposure. An association between a missense DCLRE1C variant and V-gene and J-gene trimming of TCR beta chains was found in a later genetic analysis and replicated in an independent cohort. A later analysis associated about 17,000 TCR beta sequences with specific HLA alleles at a false discovery rate of 0.05. The earlier analysis of approximately 540 of the donors excluded seventeen rarely observed V segments, including chromosome 9 orphons, because counts were too low. Because HLA typing was missing for some donors at each locus, association tests included only the typed subset. The cohort was sequenced for TCR beta chains only, and without alpha or paired-chain data the features that could be detected were limited. While some public TCRs were present in many individuals, most TCR sequences turned up only very rarely across donors. A total of around 150 TCR beta chains were listed by the study as associated with cytomegalovirus.

This clone has only a few counts. It has no known antigen specificity. Per-nucleotide qualities are absent, and no much larger clonotype sits a single base away. Sequences PRHDT (CDR1) and FYEKMQ (CDR2) are obtained from the germline V gene (reference sequence). From cysteine to phenylalanine, the CDR3 is 14 amino acids long. Here the CDR3 DNA is all that survives: 42 bases in frame from base 1. V trim: 7 bases; J trim: 6 bases; unmatched bases: 10. The library was prepared using the immunoSEQ multiplex PCR assay. A mixture of 60 forward primers for TCR Vbeta segments and 13 reverse primers for TCR Jbeta segments was used in the multiplex PCR. The CDR3 region of rearranged TCR beta genes was amplified from genomic DNA by a multiplex PCR assay. Amplified TCR beta libraries were sequenced as 87-base-pair reads on the Illumina HiSeq System. The paper's data handling went like this. A later analysis counted approximately 74 million unique TCR beta chains across the 666 repertoires, and roughly 11 million of these chains were shared by at least two donors. Raw reads were error-corrected and collapsed into unique sequences with a nearest-neighbor algorithm that merged closely related sequences to remove PCR and sequencing errors. CDR3 sequences were aligned to IMGT reference sequences to assign V, D and J gene segments. Each retained sequence needed at least a six-nucleotide match to both a V gene segment and a J gene segment. Rearrangements were classified as productive when the CDR3 lacked stop codons and remained in frame with V and J, and all other rearrangements were classified as non-productive. Following IMGT convention, CDR3 was defined as the stretch from the second conserved V-encoded cysteine to the conserved J-encoded phenylalanine. The earlier analysis of fewer than 700 of the donors excluded sequences that lacked an unambiguous match to a single V gene segment. In an earlier analysis of 587 of the donors, V segments were called functional above 56.7% productive rearrangements and were called segregating when the between-donor standard deviation exceeded 5%. A statistical classification framework was built to diagnose cytomegalovirus status from the catalog of TCR beta chain sequences. V and J gene assignment, in a later analysis, came from comparing TCR nucleotide sequences with IMGT/GENE-DB human TR gene sequences. Using the TCRdist pipeline, a later analysis assigned CDR3 sequences along with most-parsimonious VDJ recombination scenarios. A later analysis defined each TCR beta chain by its CDR3 amino acid sequence plus V-gene family, and excluded reads lacking a unique V-gene family. As a way to deal with suspected cross-contamination and a sequencing artifact, a later analysis dropped 592 nucleotide sequences that were highly shared and had low generation probability. A later analysis calculated a clonal expansion index for each public chain from normalized within-repertoire ranks of inferred template counts. In a later analysis, generation probabilities were computed with a VDJ recombination model fitted to out-of-frame rearrangements, and the resulting probabilities were checked against IGoR. A later analysis scored TCR-TCR, TCR-HLA and TCR-CMV co-occurrence with hypergeometric tests, applying a repertoire-size bias correction to TCR pairs. To estimate false discovery rates, a later analysis permuted the HLA or CMV assignments 20 times. In a later analysis, co-occurring TCRs were grouped using DBSCAN, and TCRdist sequence similarity was added for clustering within HLA-allele-positive subsets. For co-occurrence clustering, repertoires with fewer than 30,000 or more than 120,000 public chains were excluded, along with five repertoires with anomalous nucleotide sharing. TCRdb's version of the immuneACCESS table is confined to in-frame rearrangements and falls short of the full clone set. An unresolved V gene accounts for under half of the shortfall where checked; the remainder is of unknown origin. From that table come the V and J calls and clone size; the DNA was used to work out D and trimming. For this sample the table gives some 180,000 clones, of which 9.5% were detected only once. Over 1% of the sample is in the top ten clones.

The cohort consisted of more than 650 healthy bone marrow donors. At the time of sampling, all cohort members were nominally healthy, though unrecorded immune exposures were likely present. The donor tested CMV seropositive and was one of the 289 seropositive cohort members. A peripheral blood sample was provided by each donor, and peripheral blood mononuclear cells were used for TCR beta sequencing. Genomic DNA was extracted from the blood cell samples with the Qiagen DNeasy Blood Extraction Kit. The sequenced sample consisted of PBMCs. The clonotype was recovered from a woman in her 30s in good health and CMV-seropositive. Recombination joined TRBV13 with TRBJ1-1, and 8 junctional nucleotides match TRBD1. The nucleotide sequence is TGTGCCAGCATCCAGAACAGGGGGTCCGCTGAAGCTTTCTTT. Its coded protein is CASIQNRGSAEAFF.